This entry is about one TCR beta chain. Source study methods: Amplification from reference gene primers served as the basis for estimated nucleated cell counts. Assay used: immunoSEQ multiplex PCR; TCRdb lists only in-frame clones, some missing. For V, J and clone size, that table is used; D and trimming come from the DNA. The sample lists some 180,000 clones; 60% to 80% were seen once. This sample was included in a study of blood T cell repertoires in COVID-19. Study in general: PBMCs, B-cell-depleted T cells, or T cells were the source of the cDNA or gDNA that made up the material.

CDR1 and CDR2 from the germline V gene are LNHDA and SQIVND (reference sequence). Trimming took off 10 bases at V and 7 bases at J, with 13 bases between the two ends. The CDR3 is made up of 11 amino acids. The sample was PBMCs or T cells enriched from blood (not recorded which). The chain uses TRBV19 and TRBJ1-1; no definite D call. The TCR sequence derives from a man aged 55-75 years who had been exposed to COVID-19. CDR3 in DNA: TGTGCCACCCAAAGAGGGATTGAAGCTTTCTTT. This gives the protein CATQRGIEAFF.